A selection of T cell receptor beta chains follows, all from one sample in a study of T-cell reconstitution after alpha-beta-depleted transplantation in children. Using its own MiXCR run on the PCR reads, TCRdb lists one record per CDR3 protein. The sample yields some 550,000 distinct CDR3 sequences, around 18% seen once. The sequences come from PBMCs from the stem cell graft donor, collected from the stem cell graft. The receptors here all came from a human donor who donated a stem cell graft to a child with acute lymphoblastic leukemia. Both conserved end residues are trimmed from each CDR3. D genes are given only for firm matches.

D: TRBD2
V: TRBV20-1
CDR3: SAGGTSDTGELF

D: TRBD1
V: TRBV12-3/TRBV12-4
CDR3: ASSPSPGGVGYT

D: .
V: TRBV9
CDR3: ASSVDGSGELF

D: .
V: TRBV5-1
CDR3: ASSLGVLGPANYGYT

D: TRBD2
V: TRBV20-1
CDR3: SARGDSGRSGGQF

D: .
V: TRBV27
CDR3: ASSSPRSDSPLH

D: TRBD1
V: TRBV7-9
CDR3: ASSSRDRGHEQY

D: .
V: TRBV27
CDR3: ASGRWGGLYNEQF

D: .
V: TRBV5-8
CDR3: ASSWVQGNYGYT

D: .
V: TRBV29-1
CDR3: SVGISTGLYEQY

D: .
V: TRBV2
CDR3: ASRDHLDGATNEKLF

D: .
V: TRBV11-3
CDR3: ASSQQTAGYNEQF

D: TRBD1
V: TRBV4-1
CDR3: ASSPLTGGTYEQY

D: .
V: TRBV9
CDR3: ASRSSLGYGYT

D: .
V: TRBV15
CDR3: ATSRGSQGLNEKLF

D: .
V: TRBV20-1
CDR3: SAGGWGLGNQPQH

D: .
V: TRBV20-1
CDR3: SAQNQPESPILNYGYT

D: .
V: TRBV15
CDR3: ATSPQRRISTDTQY

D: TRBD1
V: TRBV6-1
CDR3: ASRRTDRADIQY

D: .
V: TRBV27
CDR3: ASSADFYEQY

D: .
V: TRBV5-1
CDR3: ASSLVPGSTDTQY

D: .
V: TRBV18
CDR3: ASSPPRRGTNYEQY

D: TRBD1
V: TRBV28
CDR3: ASNPLTGGTDTQY

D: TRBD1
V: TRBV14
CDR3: ASSRDRVNYGYT

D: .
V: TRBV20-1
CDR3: SARTEDSNQPQH

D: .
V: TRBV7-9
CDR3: ASSLPQGFYGYT

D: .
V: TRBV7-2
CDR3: ASSLVGPSNEQF

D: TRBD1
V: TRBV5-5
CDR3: ASSLEGAVLFPPGELF

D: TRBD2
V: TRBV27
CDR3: ASSSAGTSGYNEQF

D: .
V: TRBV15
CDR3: ATSREAPDSGGYGYT

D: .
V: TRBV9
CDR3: ASSPPSHRSYNEQF

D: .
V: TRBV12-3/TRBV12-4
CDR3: ASSVQGRGNQPQH

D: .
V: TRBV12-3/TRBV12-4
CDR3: ASSLGGSCNEQF

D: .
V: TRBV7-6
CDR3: ARVNGWTLGDTQY

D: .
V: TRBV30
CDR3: AWDSFTDTQY

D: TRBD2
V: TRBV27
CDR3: ASSQTSGRREQY

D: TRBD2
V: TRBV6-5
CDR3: ASTRPSGGYNEQF

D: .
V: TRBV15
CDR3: ATSRGGYEQY

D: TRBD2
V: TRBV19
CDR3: ATLGLTPGEQY

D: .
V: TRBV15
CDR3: ATSRELQLNEQF

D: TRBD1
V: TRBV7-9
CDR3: ASSSTGTGTDTQY

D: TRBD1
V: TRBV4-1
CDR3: ASSLVGTGLITEAF

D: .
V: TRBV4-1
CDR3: ASSQDMGRGETQY

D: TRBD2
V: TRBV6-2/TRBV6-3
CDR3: ASRWAGTSGFYEQY

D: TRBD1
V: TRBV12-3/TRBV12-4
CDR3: ASSLRGRGEQF

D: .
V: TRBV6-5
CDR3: ASSYSVSGTYEQY

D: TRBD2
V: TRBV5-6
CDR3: ASSLELAGPNTGELF

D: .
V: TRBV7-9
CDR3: ASSRKGESYEQY

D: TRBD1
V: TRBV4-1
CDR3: ASSQEGTGANTGELF

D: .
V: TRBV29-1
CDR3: SVGILGGIGTDTQY

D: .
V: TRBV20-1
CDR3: SARMGNGWGAYGYT

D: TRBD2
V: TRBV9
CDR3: ASSVMGLAGVGTGELF

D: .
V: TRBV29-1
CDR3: SVVAGTPKETQY

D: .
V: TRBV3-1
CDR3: ASSKSDTQY